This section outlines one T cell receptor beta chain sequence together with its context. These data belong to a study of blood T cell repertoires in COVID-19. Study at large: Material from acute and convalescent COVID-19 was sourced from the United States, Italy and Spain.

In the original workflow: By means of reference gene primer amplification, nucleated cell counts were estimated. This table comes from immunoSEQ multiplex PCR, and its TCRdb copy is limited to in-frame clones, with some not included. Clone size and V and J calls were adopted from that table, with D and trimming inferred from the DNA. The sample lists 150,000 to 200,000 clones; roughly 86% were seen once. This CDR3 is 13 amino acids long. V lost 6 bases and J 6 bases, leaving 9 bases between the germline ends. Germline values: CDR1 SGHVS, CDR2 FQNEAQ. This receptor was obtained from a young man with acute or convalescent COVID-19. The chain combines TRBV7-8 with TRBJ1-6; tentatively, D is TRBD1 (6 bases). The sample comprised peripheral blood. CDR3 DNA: TGTGCCAGCAGAACCAGGGGTAATTCACCCCTCCACTTT. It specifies CASRTRGNSPLHF.